This record looks at one TCR beta chain sequence and its context. The CDR3 covers 17 residues. In germline, CDR1 is MNHNY, CDR2 SVGAGI (reference sequence). V shed 2 bases and J 1 base; nucleotides not matched to a gene: 7. Each CDR3 protein gets one entry after TCRdb re-called the reads with MiXCR. The table has 200,000 or so distinct CDR3 sequences, about 21% seen once; the top ten hold 2.5% to 3%. This specimen belongs to a study of T cell repertoires in cytomegalovirus infection. Material for sequencing was PBMCs. The chain links TRBV6-6 to TRBJ1-5, with 8 nucleotides matching TRBD1. The sequence was collected from a human donor in good health (CMV status not recorded). Some clones in this sample may be carry-over from other donors' samples. The CDR3 DNA reads TGTGCCAGCAGTTACAGGACAGGGTCAGAGAGCAATCAGCCCCAGCATTTT. Protein sequence: CASSYRTGSESNQPQHF.